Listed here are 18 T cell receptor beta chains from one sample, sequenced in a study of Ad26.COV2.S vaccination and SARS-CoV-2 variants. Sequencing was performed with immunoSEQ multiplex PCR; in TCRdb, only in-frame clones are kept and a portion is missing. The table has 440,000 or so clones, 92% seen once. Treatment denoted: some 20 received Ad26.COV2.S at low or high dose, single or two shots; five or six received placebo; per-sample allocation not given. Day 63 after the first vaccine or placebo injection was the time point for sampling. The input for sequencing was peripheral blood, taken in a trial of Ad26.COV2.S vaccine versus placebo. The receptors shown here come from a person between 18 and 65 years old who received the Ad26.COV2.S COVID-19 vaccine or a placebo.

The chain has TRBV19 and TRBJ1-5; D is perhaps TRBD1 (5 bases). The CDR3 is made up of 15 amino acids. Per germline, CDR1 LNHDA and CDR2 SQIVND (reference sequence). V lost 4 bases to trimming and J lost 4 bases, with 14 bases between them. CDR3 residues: CASSRRGGRNQPQHF. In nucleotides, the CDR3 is TGTGCCAGTAGTAGGCGGGGGGGTAGGAATCAGCCCCAGCATTTT.

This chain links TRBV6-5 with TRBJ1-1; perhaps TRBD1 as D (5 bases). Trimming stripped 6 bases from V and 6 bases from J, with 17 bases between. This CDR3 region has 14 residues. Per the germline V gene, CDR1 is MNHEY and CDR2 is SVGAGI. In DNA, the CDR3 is TGTGCCAGCAGGCCTACGTGGGGGAGCGCTGAAGCTTTCTTT. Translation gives CASRPTWGSAEAFF.

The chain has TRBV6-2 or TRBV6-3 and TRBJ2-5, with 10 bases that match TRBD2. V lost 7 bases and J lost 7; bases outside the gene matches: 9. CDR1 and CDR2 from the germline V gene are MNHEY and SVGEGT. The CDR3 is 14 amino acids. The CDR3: CASTPAPSGGTQYF. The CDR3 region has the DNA TGTGCCAGCACCCCCGCTCCTAGCGGGGGGACCCAGTACTTC.

For the CDR3, the DNA is TGTGCTAGTGGTTTGGCGGGGGGGCAGGGAGAGACCCAGTACTTC. Encoded protein: CASGLAGGQGETQYF. This sequence joins TRBV12-5 and TRBJ2-5, with TRBD2 matching over 8 bases. Trimming took 1 base from V and 4 from J; bases not matched to a gene: 5. In germline, CDR1 is LGHNT, CDR2 FRNRAP. CDR3 length equals 15 residues.

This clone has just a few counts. This chain's CDR3 is CSVDSGKGSSYEQYF. The CDR3 DNA sequence: TGCAGCGTTGATAGTGGGAAGGGTAGCTCCTACGAGCAGTACTTC. V and J are TRBV29-1 and TRBJ2-7, with D uncertain. Per the germline V gene, CDR1 is SQVTM and CDR2 is ANQGSEA. The CDR3 is 15 residues long. The germline V and J ends were trimmed by 3 bases and 0 bases, with 15 bases remaining between them.

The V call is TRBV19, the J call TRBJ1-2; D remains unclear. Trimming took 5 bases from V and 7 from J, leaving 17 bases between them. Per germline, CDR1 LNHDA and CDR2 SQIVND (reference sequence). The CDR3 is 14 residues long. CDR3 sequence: CASSPHTITPGYTF. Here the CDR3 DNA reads TGTGCCAGTAGTCCGCATACCATTACCCCTGGCTACACCTTC.

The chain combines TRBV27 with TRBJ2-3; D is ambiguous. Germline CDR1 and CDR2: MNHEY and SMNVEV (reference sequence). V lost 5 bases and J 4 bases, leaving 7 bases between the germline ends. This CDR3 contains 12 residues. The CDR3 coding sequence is TGTGCCAGCAGTCGATTATCAGATACGCAGTATTTT. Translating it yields CASSRLSDTQYF.

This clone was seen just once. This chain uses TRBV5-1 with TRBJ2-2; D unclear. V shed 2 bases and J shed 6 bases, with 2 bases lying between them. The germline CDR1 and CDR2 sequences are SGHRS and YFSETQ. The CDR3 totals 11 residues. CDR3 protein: CASSFSGELFF. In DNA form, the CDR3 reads TGCGCCAGCAGCTTCTCCGGGGAGCTGTTTTTT.

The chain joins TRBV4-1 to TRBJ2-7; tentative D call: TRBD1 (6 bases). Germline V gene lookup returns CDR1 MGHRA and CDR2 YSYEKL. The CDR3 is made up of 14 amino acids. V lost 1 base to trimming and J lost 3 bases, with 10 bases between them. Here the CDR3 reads CASSQAGDNYEQYF. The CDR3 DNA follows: TGCGCCAGCAGCCAAGCCGGGGACAACTACGAGCAGTACTTC.

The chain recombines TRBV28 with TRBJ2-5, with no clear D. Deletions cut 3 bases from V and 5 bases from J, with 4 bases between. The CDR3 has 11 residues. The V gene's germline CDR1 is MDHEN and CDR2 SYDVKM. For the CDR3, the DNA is TGTGCCAGCAGTTTCGAGGAGACCCAGTACTTC. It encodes CASSFEETQYF. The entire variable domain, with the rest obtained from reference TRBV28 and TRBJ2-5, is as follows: DVKVTQSSRYLVKRTGEKVFLECVQDMDHENMFWYRQDPGLGLRLIYFSYDVKMKEKGDIPEGYSVSREKKERFSLILESASTNQTSMYLCASSFEETQYFGPGTRLLVL.

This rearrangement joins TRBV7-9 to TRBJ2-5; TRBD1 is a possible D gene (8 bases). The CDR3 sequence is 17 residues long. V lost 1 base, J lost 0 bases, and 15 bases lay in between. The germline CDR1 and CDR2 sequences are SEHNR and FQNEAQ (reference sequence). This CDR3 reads CASSLGEGQVDQETQYF. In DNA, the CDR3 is TGTGCCAGCAGCTTAGGGGAGGGACAGGTAGACCAAGAGACCCAGTACTTC.

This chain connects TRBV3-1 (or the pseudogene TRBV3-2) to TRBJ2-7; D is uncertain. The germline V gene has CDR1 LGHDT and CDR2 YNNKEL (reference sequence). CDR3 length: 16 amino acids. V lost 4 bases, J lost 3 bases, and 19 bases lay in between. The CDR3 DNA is TGTGCCAGCAGCCCCAACGTAGGGCAGGATCTCTACGAGCAGTACTTC. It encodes CASSPNVGQDLYEQYF.

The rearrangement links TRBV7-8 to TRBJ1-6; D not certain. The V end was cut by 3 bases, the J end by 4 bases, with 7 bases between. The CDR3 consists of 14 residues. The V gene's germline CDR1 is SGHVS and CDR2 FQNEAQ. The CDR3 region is CASSLETYNSPLHF. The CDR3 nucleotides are TGTGCCAGCAGCTTGGAGACATATAATTCACCCCTCCACTTT.

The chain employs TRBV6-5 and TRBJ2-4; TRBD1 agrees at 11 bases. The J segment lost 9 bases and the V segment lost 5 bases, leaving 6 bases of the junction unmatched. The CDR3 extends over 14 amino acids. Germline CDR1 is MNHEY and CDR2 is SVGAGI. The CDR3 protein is CASSPRDRGSIQYF. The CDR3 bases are TGTGCCAGCAGTCCCCGGGACAGGGGGAGCATTCAGTACTTC.

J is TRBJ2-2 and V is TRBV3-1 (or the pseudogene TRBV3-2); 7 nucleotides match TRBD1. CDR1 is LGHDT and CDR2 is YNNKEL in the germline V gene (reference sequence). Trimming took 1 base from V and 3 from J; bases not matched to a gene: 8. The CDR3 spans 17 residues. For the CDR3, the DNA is TGTGCCAGCAGCCAAGGGACAGGCGCAATTTACACCGGGGAGCTGTTTTTT. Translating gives CASSQGTGAIYTGELFF.

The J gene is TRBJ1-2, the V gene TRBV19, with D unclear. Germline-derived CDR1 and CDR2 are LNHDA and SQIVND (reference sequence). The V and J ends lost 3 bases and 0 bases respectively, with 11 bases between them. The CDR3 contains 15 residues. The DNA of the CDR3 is TGTGCCAGTAGTATTTCGATCTGGGCTAACTATGGCTACACCTTC. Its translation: CASSISIWANYGYTF.

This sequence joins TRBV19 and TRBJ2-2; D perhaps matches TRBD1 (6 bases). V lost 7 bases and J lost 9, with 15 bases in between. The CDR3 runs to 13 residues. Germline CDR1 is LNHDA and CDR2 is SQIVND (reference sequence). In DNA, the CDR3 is TGTGCCAGTAATCCAGGGGCGGTCCGGGAGCTGTTTTTT. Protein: CASNPGAVRELFF.

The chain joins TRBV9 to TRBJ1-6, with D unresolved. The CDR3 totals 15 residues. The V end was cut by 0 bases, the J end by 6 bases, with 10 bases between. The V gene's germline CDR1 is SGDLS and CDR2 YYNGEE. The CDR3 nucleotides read TGTGCCAGCAGCGTAGAAAGTCGGAGTAATTCACCCCTCCACTTT. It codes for CASSVESRSNSPLHF.